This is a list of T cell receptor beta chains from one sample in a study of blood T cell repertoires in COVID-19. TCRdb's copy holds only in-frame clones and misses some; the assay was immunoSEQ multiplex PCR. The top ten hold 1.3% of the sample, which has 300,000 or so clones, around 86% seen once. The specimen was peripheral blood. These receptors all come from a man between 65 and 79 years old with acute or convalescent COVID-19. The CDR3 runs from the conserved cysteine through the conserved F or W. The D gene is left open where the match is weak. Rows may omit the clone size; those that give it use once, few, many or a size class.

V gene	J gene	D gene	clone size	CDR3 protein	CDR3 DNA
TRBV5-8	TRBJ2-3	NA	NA	CASSLAGRRLSTDTQYF	TGTGCCAGCAGCTTGGCCGGGCGGAGGCTTAGCACAGATACGCAGTATTTT
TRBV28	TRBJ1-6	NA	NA	CASSSPGGSSYNSPLHF	TGTGCCAGCAGTTCTCCGGGGGGGAGCTCCTATAATTCACCCCTCCACTTT
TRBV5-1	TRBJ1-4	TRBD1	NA	CASSSRGSREKLFF	TGCGCCAGCAGCTCCAGGGGGAGTCGTGAAAAACTGTTTTTT
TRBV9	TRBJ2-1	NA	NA	CASSVGSGLVNEQFF	TGTGCCAGCAGCGTAGGGTCAGGGCTGGTCAATGAGCAGTTCTTC
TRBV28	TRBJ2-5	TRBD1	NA	CASSRQDRDQETQYF	TGTGCCAGCAGCCGACAAGACAGGGACCAAGAGACCCAGTACTTC
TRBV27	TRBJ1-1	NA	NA	CASSPQDRNTEAFF	TGTGCCAGCAGTCCACAAGACAGGAACACTGAAGCTTTCTTT
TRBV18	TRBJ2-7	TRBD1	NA	CASSPAQRQGAGEQYF	TGTGCCAGCTCACCGGCCCAAAGACAGGGGGCTGGAGAGCAGTACTTC
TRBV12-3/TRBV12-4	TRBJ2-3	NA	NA	CASRANTDTQYF	TGTGCCAGCAGGGCCAACACAGATACGCAGTATTTT
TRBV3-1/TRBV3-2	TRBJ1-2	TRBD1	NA	CASSQDGTGGSYGYTF	TGTGCCAGCAGCCAAGATGGGACAGGGGGGTCCTATGGCTACACCTTC
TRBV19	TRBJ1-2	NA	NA	CASSISRGGDYGYTF	TGTGCCAGTAGTATATCTAGGGGAGGAGACTATGGCTACACCTTC
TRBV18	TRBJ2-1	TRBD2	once	CASSPTSGRFNEQFF	TGTGCCAGCTCGCCGACTAGCGGGAGGTTCAATGAGCAGTTCTTC
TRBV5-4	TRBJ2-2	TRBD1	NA	CASSPGTDNTGELFF	TGTGCCAGCAGCCCAGGGACAGACAACACCGGGGAGCTGTTTTTT
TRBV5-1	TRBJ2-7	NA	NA	CASSFMVGGSYEQYF	TGCGCCAGCAGCTTCATGGTCGGAGGGTCCTACGAGCAGTACTTC
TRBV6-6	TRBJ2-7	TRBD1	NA	CASSGTEKAYEQYF	TGTGCCAGCAGCGGGACAGAAAAAGCCTACGAGCAGTACTTC
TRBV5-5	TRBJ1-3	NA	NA	CASSVDYSGNTIYF	TGTGCCAGCAGCGTGGATTACTCCGGAAACACCATATATTTT
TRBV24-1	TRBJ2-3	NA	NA	CATSELADTQYF	TGTGCCACCAGTGAGCTAGCTGATACGCAGTATTTT
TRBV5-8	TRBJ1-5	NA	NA	CASSLSGLSNQPQHF	TGTGCCAGCAGCTTGTCGGGTCTTAGCAATCAGCCCCAGCATTTT
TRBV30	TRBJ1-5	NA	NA	CAWSNRENQPQHF	TGTGCCTGGAGTAACAGGGAAAATCAGCCCCAGCATTTT
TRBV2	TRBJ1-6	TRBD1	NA	CASVRQGAGSPLHF	TGTGCCAGCGTAAGACAGGGGGCCGGATCACCCCTCCACTTT
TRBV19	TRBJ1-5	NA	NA	CASSIDRSKGRHF	TGTGCCAGTAGTATTGACAGGTCTAAGGGACGGCATTTT
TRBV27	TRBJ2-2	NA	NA	CASKLATLYGELFF	TGTGCCAGCAAACTAGCCACGTTGTACGGGGAGCTGTTTTTT
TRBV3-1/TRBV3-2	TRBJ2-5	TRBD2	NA	CASSGTSGSGQETQYF	TGTGCCAGCAGCGGGACTAGCGGGAGTGGTCAAGAGACCCAGTACTTC
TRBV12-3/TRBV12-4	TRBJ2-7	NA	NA	CASSLTGSEQYF	TGTGCCAGCAGCCTCACAGGGAGCGAGCAGTACTTC
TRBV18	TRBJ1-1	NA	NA	CASSPPTRSEAFF	TGTGCCAGCTCACCACCGACAAGGTCTGAAGCTTTCTTT
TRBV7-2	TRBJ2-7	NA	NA	CASSLAGGRSSYEQYF	TGTGCCAGCAGCTTAGCAGGAGGGAGGAGCTCCTACGAGCAGTACTTC
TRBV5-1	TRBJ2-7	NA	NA	CASRRGSGYDEQYF	TGCGCCAGCCGTCGGGGTAGCGGCTACGATGAGCAGTACTTC
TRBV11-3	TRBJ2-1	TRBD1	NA	CASSRDRPYNEQFF	TGTGCCAGCAGCCGGGACAGACCATACAATGAGCAGTTCTTC
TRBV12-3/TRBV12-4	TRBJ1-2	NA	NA	CAFGGEHYGYTF	TGTGCCTTCGGGGGGGAACACTATGGCTACACCTTC
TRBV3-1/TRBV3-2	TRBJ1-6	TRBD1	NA	CASSQGVGQGLSSYNSPLHF	TGTGCCAGCAGCCAAGGCGTTGGACAGGGGCTCAGCTCCTATAATTCACCCCTCCACTTT
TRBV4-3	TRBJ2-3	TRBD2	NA	CASSQDGRGNTDTQYF	TGCGCCAGCAGCCAAGATGGGCGGGGGAATACAGATACGCAGTATTTT
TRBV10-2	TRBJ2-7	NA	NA	CASSRGLPPYEQYF	TGCGCCAGCAGCCGAGGACTACCCCCCTACGAGCAGTACTTC
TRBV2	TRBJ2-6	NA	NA	CASSEGGAGANVLTF	TGTGCCAGCAGTGAAGGGGGGGCTGGGGCCAACGTCCTGACTTTC
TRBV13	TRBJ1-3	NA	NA	CASRYSVQGGNTIYF	TGTGCCAGCAGATACAGCGTGCAGGGGGGAAACACCATATATTTT
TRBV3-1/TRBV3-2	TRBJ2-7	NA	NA	CASSLGQKYEQYF	TGTGCCAGCAGCCTGGGGCAGAAATACGAGCAGTACTTC
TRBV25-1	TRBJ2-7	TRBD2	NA	CASSVTGGSYEQYF	TGTGCCAGCAGTGTAACGGGAGGATCCTACGAGCAGTACTTC
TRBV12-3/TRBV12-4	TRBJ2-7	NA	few	CASRRDSSYEQYF	TGTGCCAGCAGGCGTGACAGCTCCTACGAGCAGTACTTC
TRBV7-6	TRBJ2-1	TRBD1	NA	CASSLGQGGYEQFF	TGTGCCAGCAGCTTAGGACAGGGGGGATATGAGCAGTTCTTC
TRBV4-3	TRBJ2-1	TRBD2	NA	CASSQGVAGESEQFF	TGCGCCAGCAGCCAAGGAGTAGCGGGAGAGAGTGAGCAGTTCTTC
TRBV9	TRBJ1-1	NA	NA	CASSVAKERRNTEAFF	TGTGCCAGCAGCGTAGCTAAAGAGAGAAGGAACACTGAAGCTTTCTTT
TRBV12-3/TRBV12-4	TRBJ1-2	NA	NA	CASRPTGSGGYTF	TGTGCCAGCAGACCTACAGGGTCTGGAGGCTACACCTTC
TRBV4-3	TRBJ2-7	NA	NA	CASSQVFGGTYEQYF	TGCGCCAGCAGCCAAGTCTTTGGGGGGACCTACGAGCAGTACTTC
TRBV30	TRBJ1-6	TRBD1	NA	CAWSAGTGGFFNSPLHF	TGTGCCTGGAGTGCCGGGACAGGGGGCTTTTTTAATTCACCCCTCCACTTT
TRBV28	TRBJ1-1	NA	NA	CASRTVNTEAFF	TGTGCCAGCCGAACAGTGAACACTGAAGCTTTCTTT
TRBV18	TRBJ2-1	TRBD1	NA	CASSPGQGALYNEQFF	TGTGCCAGCTCACCTGGACAGGGGGCCCTATACAATGAGCAGTTCTTC